This T cell receptor (beta chain) originates from a study of T cells in Graves' hyperthyroidism and ophthalmopathy. The CDR3 covers 15 residues. With 0 bases removed from V and 11 bases from J, the gap between germline ends came to 18 bases. Germline V gene sequence: CDR1 SGDLS, CDR2 YYNGEE. Amplification yielded TCR beta CDR3 regions, with RNA transcripts as the source. Researchers ran a first-round RT-PCR on the TCR CDR3 using the HTBI primer set. One entry per CDR3 protein results from TCRdb running MiXCR on the multiplex PCR reads. The top ten hold roughly 49% of the sample, which has about 200,000 distinct CDR3 sequences, around 16% seen once. Findings and caveats of the study: In blood, most of the thyroid clonotypes expanded above 0.001 were also present.

This clonotype was observed a few times. The antigen remains unidentified. Sample: blood. This sequence originates from a woman aged 45 to 65 with Graves' hyperthyroidism. V gene TRBV9 combines with J gene TRBJ1-5; the D gene is possibly TRBD1 (5 bases). CDR3 residues: CASSVEDSPRMAQHF. DNA of the CDR3: TGTGCCAGCAGCGTAGAAGACAGCCCCAGGATGGCCCAGCATTTT.